A single T cell receptor (beta chain) is shown here with its context. Assay used: immunoSEQ multiplex PCR; TCRdb lists only in-frame clones, some missing. The data show about 400,000 clones, around 87% seen once. The data stem from a study of blood T cell repertoires in COVID-19. Across the whole study: Whether acute or convalescent, the COVID-19 samples came from the United States, Italy and Spain.

V was trimmed by 4 bases and J by 5 bases, leaving 9 bases between them. CDR1 and CDR2 from the germline V gene are SGHRS and YFSETQ. The CDR3 has 13 residues. The sequenced material came from peripheral blood. This chain connects TRBV5-1 to TRBJ2-2; unclear D gene. This TCR derives from a human donor in a cohort sampled during active COVID-19. The CDR3 sequence: CASSLAMTGELFF. The CDR3 nucleotides are TGCGCCAGCAGCCTGGCCATGACCGGGGAGCTGTTTTTT. Full variable domain (missing parts from reference TRBV5-1 and TRBJ2-2): KAGVTQTPRYLIKTRGQQVTLSCSPISGHRSVSWYQQTPGQGLQFLFEYFSETQRNKGNFPGRFSGRQFSNSRSEMNVSTLELGDSALYLCASSLAMTGELFFGEGSRLTVL.